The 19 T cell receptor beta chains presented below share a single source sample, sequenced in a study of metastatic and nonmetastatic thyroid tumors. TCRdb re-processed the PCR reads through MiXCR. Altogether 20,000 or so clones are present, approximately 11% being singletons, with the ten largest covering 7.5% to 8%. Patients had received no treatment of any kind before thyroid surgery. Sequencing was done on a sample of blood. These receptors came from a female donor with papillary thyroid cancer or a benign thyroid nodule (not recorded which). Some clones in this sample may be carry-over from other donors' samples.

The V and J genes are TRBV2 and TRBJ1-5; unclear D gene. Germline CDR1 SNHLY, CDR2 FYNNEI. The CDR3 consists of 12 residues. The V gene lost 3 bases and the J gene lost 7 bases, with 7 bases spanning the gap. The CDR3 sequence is CASSDPGQPQHF. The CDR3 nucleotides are TGTGCCAGCAGTGACCCGGGACAGCCCCAGCATTTT.

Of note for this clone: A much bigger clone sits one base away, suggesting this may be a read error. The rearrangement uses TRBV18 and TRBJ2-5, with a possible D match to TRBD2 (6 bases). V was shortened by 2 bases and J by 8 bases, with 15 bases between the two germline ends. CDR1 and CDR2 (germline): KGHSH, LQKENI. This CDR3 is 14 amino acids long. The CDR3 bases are TGTGCCAGCTCACCAAACTCCGGGAGAGATACCCAGTACTTC. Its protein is CASSPNSGRDTQYF.

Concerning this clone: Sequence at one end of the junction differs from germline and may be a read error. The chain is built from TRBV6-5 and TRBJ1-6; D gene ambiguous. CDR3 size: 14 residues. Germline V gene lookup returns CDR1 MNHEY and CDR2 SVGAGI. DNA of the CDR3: TGTGCCATCAGTTACTCGGGGAGGAATTCACCACTCCACTTT. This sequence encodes CAISYSGRNSPLHF.

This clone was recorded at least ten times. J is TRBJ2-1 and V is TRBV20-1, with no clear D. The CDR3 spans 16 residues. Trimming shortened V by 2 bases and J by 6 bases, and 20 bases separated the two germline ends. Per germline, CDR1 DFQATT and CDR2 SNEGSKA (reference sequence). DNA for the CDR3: TGCAGTGCTAGAAGCCTCCTTCTGGATGCTGCCAATGAGCAGTTCTTC. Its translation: CSARSLLLDAANEQFF.

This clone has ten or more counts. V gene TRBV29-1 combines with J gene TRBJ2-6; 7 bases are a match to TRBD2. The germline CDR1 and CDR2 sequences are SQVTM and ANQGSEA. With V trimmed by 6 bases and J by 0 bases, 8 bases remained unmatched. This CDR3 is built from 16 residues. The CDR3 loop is CSVESGTSSGANVLTF. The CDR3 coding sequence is TGCAGCGTCGAGAGCGGGACGAGCTCTGGGGCCAACGTCCTGACTTTC.

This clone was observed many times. The CDR3 nucleotides read TGCGCCAGCAGCCTCACAGGTCAGCCTTCAACTAATGAAAAACTGTTTTTT. Residues: CASSLTGQPSTNEKLFF. The gene calls are TRBV4-1 and TRBJ1-4; maybe TRBD1 (5 bases). Germline V CDR1 and CDR2: MGHRA, YSYEKL. Trimming took 4 bases from V and 0 from J, leaving 15 bases between them. The CDR3 totals 17 residues.

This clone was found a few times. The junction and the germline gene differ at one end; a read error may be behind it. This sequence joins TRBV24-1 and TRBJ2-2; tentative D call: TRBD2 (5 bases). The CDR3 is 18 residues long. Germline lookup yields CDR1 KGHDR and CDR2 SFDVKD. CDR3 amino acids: CATSDLPGNSANTGELFF. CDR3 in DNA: TGTGCCACCAGTGATTTGCCGGGGAACAGTGCGAACACAGGGGAGCTGTTTTTT.

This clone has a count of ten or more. The CDR3 spells CSAERGLAGGLANEQFF. Written as DNA, the CDR3 is TGCAGTGCTGAACGGGGACTAGCGGGAGGTCTAGCGAATGAGCAGTTCTTC. This chain connects TRBV20-1 to TRBJ2-1; 15 bases align to TRBD2. CDR1 and CDR2 from the germline V gene are DFQATT and SNEGSKA (reference sequence). V lost 5 bases, J lost 7 bases, and 12 bases stayed unmatched. CDR3 length equals 17 residues.

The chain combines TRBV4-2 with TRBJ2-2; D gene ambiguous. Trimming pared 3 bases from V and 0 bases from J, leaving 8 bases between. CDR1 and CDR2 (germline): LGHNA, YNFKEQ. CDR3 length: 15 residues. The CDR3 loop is CASSHERSNTGELFF. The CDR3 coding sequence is TGTGCCAGCAGCCATGAGAGGTCGAACACCGGGGAGCTGTTTTTT.

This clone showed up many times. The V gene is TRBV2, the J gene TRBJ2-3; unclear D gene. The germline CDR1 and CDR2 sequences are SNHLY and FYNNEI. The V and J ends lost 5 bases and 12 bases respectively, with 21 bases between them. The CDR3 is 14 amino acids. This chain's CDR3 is CASSSSGGAPTQYF. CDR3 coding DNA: TGTGCCAGCAGTTCCTCCGGCGGTGCCCCCACACAGTATTTT.

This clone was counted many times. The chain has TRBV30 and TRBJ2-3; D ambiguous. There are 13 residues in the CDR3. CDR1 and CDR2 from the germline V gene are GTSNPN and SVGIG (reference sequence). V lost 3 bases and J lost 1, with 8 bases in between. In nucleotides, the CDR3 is TGTGCCTGGAGGTCCGGAGGCACAGATACGCAGTATTTT. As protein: CAWRSGGTDTQYF. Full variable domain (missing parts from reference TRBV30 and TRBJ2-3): SQTIHQWPATLVQPVGSPLSLECTVEGTSNPNLYWYRQAAGRGLQLLFYSVGIGQISSEVPQNLSASRPQDRQFILSSKKLLLSDSGFYLCAWRSGGTDTQYFGPGTRLTVL.

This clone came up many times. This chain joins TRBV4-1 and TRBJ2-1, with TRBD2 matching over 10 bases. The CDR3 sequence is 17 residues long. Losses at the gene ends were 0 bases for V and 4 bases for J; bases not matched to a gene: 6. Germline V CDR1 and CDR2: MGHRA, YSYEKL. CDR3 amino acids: CASSQDPSGSTYNEQFF. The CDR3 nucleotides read TGCGCCAGCAGCCAAGATCCTAGCGGGAGTACTTACAATGAGCAGTTCTTC.

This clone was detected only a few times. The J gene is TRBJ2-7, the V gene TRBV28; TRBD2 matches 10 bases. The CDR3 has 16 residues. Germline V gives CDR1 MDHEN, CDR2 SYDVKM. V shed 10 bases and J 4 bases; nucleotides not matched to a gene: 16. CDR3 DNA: TGTGCCAAAGGAGCGGGGGGGTTAGCGGGAGTATACGAGCAGTACTTC. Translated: CAKGAGGLAGVYEQYF.

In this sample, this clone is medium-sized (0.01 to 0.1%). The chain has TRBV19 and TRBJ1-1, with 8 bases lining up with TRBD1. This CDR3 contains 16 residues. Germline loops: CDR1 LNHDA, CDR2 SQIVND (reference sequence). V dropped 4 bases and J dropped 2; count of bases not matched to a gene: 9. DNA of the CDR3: TGTGCCAGTAGTACAGGGGGCCTAAAGGGAAACACTGAAGCTTTCTTT. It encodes CASSTGGLKGNTEAFF.

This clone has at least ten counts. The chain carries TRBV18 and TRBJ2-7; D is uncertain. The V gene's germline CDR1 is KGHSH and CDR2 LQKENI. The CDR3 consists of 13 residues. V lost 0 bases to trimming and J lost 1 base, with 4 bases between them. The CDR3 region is CASSPPSSYEQYF. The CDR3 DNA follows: TGTGCCAGCTCACCACCTTCGTCCTACGAGCAGTACTTC.

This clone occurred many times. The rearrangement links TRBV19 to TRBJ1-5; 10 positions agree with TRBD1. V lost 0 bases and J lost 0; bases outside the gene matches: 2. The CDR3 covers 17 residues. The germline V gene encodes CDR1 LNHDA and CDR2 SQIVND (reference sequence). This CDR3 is CASSIEGQGHSNQPQHF. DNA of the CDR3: TGTGCCAGTAGTATAGAGGGACAGGGGCATAGCAATCAGCCCCAGCATTTT.

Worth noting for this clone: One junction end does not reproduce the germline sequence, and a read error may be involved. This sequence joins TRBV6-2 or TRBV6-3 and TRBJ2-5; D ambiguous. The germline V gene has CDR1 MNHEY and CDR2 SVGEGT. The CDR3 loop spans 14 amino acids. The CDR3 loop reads CASIPLPNQETQCF. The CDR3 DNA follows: TGTGCCAGCATTCCCCTCCCGAATCAAGAGACCCAGTGCTTC.

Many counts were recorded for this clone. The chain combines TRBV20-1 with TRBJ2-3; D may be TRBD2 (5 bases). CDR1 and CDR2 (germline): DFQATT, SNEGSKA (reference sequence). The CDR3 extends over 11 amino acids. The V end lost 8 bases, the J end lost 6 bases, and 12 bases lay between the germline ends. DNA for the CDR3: TGCAGTTCCCTTAGAGGGGATACGCAGTATTTT. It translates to CSSLRGDTQYF.

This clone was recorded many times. The CDR3 nucleotides are TGCGCCAGCAGCCAAGCTTATTCACCCCTCCACTTT. Residues: CASSQAYSPLHF. The chain joins TRBV4-1 to TRBJ1-6; D is undetermined. Trimming shortened V by 1 base and J by 8 bases, and 3 bases separated the two germline ends. Per the germline V gene, CDR1 is MGHRA and CDR2 is YSYEKL. The CDR3 contains 12 residues.